This T cell receptor (beta chain) comes out of a study of cytomegalovirus exposure and HLA in healthy donors. 60 Vbeta and 13 Jbeta primers were used in PCR. Assay: immunoSEQ multiplex PCR; the TCRdb copy retains only in-frame clones and omits some. The table has some 180,000 clones, approximately 80% seen once. V was cut by 9 bases and J by 0 bases, with 12 bases left in between. From germline, CDR1 is WNHNN and CDR2 SYGVQD (reference sequence). The length of the CDR3 is 14 residues. The sample consisted of PBMCs. The source is a girl aged 5-17 years in good health and CMV-seropositive. V gene TRBV10-1 combines with J gene TRBJ2-4; D may be TRBD1 (6 bases). CDR3 in DNA: TGCGCCAGTCGCGAGGACAGAGCCAAAAACATTCAGTACTTC. Its protein is CASREDRAKNIQYF.